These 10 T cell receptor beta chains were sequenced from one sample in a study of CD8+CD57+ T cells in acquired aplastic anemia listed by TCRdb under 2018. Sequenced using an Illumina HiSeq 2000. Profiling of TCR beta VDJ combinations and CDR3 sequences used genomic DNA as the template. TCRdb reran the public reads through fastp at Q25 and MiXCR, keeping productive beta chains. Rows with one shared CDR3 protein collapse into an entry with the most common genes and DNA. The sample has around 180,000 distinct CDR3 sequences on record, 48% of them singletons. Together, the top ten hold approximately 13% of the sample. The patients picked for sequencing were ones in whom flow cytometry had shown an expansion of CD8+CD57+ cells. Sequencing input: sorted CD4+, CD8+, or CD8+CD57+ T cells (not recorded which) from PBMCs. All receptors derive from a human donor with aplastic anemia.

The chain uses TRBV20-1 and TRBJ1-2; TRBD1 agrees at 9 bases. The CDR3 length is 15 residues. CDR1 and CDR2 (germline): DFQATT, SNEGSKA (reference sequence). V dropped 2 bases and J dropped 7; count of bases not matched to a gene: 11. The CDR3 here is CSARPGTGFVGGYTF. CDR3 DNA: TGCAGTGCTAGACCCGGGACAGGGTTCGTCGGTGGCTACACCTTC.

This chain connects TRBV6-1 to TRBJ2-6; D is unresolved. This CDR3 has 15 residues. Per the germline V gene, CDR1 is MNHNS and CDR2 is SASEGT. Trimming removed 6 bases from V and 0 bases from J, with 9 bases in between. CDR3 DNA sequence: TGTGCCAGCAGGGATGCCTACTCTGGGGCCAACGTCCTGACTTTC. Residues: CASRDAYSGANVLTF.

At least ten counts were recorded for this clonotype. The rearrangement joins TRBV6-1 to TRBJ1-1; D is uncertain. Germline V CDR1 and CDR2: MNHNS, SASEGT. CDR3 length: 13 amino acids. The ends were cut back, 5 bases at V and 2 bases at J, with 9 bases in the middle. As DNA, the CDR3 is TGTGCCAGCAGTCTGACACTAAACACTGAAGCTTTCTTT. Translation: CASSLTLNTEAFF.

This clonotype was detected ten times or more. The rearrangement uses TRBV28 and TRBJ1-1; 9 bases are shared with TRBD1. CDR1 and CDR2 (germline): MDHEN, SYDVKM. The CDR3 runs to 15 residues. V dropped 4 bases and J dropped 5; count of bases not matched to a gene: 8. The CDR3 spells CASSSPGQGWTEAFF. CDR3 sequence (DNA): TGTGCCAGCAGTTCGCCGGGACAGGGTTGGACTGAAGCTTTCTTT.

CDR3 DNA: TGTGCCAGCAGCTTAGTACCCATAGAGACCCAGTACTTC. This gives the protein CASSLVPIETQYF. The rearrangement joins TRBV7-9 to TRBJ2-5; D unresolved. The CDR3 spans 13 residues. Looked up from germline, CDR1 is SEHNR and CDR2 is FQNEAQ (reference sequence). Trimming removed 1 base from V and 4 bases from J, with 7 bases in between.

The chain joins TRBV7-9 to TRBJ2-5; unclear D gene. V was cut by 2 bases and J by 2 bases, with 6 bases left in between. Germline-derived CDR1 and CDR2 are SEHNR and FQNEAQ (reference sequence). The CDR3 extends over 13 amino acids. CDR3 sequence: CASSLMEQETQYF. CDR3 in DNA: TGTGCCAGCAGCTTAATGGAGCAAGAGACCCAGTACTTC. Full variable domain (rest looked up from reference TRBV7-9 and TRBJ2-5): DTGVSQNPRHKITKRGQNVTFRCDPISEHNRLYWYRQTLGQGPEFLTYFQNEAQLEKSRLLSDRFSAERPKGSFSTLEIQRTEQGDSAMYLCASSLMEQETQYFGPGTRLLVL.

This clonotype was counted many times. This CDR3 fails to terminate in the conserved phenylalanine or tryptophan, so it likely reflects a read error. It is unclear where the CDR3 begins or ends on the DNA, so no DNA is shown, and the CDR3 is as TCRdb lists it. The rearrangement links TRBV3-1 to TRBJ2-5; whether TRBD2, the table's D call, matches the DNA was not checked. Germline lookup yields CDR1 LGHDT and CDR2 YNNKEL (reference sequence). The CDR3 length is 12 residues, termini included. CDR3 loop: CASSQEEGGALC.

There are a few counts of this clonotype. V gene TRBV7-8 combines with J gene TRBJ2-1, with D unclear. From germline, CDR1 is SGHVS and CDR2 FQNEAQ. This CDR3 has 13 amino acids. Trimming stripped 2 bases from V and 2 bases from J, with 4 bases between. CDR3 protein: CASSLPPYNEQFF. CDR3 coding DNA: TGTGCCAGCAGCTTACCCCCCTACAATGAGCAGTTCTTC.

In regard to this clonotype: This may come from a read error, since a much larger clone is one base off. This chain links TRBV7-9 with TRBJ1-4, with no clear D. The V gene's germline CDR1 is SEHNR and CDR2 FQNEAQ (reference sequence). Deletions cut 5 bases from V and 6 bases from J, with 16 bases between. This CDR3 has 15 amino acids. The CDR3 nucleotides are TGTGCCAGCAGCCCGCAAGGGCCAGGTCATGAAAAACTGTTTTTT. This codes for CASSPQGPGHEKLFF.

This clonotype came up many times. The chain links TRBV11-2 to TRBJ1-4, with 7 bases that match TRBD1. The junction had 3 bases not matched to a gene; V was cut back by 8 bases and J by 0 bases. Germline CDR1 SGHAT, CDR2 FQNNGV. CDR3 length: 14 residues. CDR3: CASRTGATNEKLFF. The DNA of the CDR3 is TGTGCCAGCCGGACAGGTGCAACTAATGAAAAACTGTTTTTT.